A single sample is the source of the 4 T cell receptor beta chains below, sequenced in a study of CD8 T cells in ankylosing spondylitis. These TCRs' antigens remain unknown. Study results and caveats: Apparently characteristic of ankylosing spondylitis blood was a TCR beta motif (roughly eight highly homologous variants).

TCRdb processed the 5' RACE reads anew with MiXCR; each CDR3 protein has one entry. The table shows about 700,000 distinct CDR3 sequences, with 19% occurring only once. Material: blood, either unsorted or a sorted T cell fraction (not recorded which). The receptor source for this set is a male donor with ankylosing spondylitis.

The chain links TRBV7-2 to TRBJ2-1; D unclear. The V gene's germline CDR1 is SGHTA and CDR2 FQGNSA. This CDR3 is built from 12 residues. With 4 bases removed from V and 7 bases from J, the gap between germline ends came to 8 bases. The CDR3 DNA follows: TGTGCCAGCAGCTCAGAACTGAATGAGCAGTTCTTC. Residues: CASSSELNEQFF.

The J gene is TRBJ2-3, the V gene TRBV3-1, with a possible D match to TRBD2 (7 bases). V was pared by 3 bases and J by 8 bases, with 24 bases between. Germline assignment: CDR1 LGHDT and CDR2 YNNKEL (reference sequence). CDR3 length: 17 amino acids. In nucleotides, the CDR3 is TGTGCCAGCAGCCAGGCCAGGGGTAGCGGGCCCAGGGGTACGCAGTATTTT. This sequence encodes CASSQARGSGPRGTQYF.

This clonotype was observed a few times. This sequence joins TRBV6-5 and TRBJ2-1, with D perhaps TRBD1 or TRBD2 (5 bases each). The CDR3 is 14 amino acids. In germline, CDR1 is MNHEY, CDR2 SVGAGI. V was cut by 0 bases and J by 8 bases, with 11 bases left in between. This CDR3 is CASSYSMGEYEQFF. CDR3 nucleotides: TGTGCCAGCAGTTACTCGATGGGGGAGTATGAGCAGTTCTTC.

The chain uses TRBV10-3 and TRBJ2-7; a possible D gene is TRBD1 (5 bases). The CDR3 has 13 amino acids. Looked up from germline, CDR1 is ENHRY and CDR2 is SYGVKD. Trimming pared 6 bases from V and 2 bases from J, leaving 11 bases between. The CDR3 region is CAIRGVQAYEQYF. CDR3 nucleotides: TGTGCCATCAGAGGGGTACAGGCCTACGAGCAGTACTTC.